Below, one T cell receptor beta chain is given with its context. The data are from a study of technical replicates of blood from several donors. Measured with immunoSEQ multiplex PCR; TCRdb has only the in-frame clones, and not every one. The sample consists of about 66,000 clones, more than 75% of them appearing once. The junction had 7 bases not matched to a gene; V was cut back by 4 bases and J by 7 bases. Looked up from germline, CDR1 is MDHEN and CDR2 is SYDVKM. This CDR3 spans 15 amino acids. The gene calls are TRBV28 and TRBJ2-1, with 10 nucleotides matching TRBD2. The sample taken for sequencing was PBMCs. This clonotype was obtained from a human donor in good health. Some clones in this sample may be carry-over from other donors' samples. This chain's CDR3 is CASSSASGRGNEQFF. The CDR3 nucleotides are TGTGCCAGCAGTTCCGCTAGCGGGAGAGGGAATGAGCAGTTCTTC.